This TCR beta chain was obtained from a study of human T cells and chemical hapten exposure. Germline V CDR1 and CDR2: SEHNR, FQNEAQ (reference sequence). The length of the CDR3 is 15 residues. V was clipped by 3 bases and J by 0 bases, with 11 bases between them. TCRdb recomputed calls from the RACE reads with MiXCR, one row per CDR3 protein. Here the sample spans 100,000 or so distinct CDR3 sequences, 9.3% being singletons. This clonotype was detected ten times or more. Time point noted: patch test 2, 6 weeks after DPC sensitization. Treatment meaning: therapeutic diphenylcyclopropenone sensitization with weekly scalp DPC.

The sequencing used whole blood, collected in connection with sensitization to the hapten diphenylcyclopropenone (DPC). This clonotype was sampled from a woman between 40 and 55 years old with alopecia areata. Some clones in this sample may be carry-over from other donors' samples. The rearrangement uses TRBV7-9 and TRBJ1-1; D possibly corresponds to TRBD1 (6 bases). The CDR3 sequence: CASSFSGVMNTEAFF. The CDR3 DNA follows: TGTGCCAGCAGCTTCTCAGGGGTTATGAACACTGAAGCTTTCTTT.